This T cell receptor beta chain was recorded in a study of T cells in Graves' hyperthyroidism and ophthalmopathy. This clonotype has a count of ten or more. TCR beta CDR3 sequences were amplified from RNA transcripts. During a first-round RT-PCR of the TCR CDR3, the HTBI primer set was used. TCRdb redid the calling of the multiplex PCR reads with MiXCR, one entry per CDR3 protein. The sample lists approximately 220,000 distinct CDR3 sequences, around 16% occurring once. Sequenced: blood. The source is a man aged 35-49 years with Graves' hyperthyroidism.

This chain's CDR3 is CASNDRSSYNEQFF. The DNA of the CDR3 is TGTGCCAGCAATGACAGGAGCTCCTACAATGAGCAGTTCTTC. The V call is TRBV28, the J call TRBJ2-1; weak D call: TRBD1 (6 bases). The V end lost 7 bases, the J end lost 0 bases, and 10 bases lay between the germline ends. Germline V gene sequence: CDR1 MDHEN, CDR2 SYDVKM. The CDR3 has 14 residues.